What follows are 25 T cell receptor beta chains derived from one specimen sequenced in a study of blood T cell repertoires in COVID-19. TCRdb's table, derived via immunoSEQ multiplex PCR, lists solely in-frame clones and lacks some. This sample has roughly 170,000 clones; approximately 80% occur once, and the top ten carry about 7%. Sequencing was carried out using peripheral blood. These receptors were taken from a human donor in a cohort sampled during active COVID-19.

This clone was counted once. The genes are TRBV6-5 and TRBJ2-7; D might be TRBD1 (6 bases). The V and J ends lost 4 bases and 8 bases respectively, with 9 bases between them. The length of the CDR3 is 11 residues. Per the germline V gene, CDR1 is MNHEY and CDR2 is SVGAGI. CDR3 nucleotide sequence: TGTGCCAGCAGTTCCGGGACAAAGCAGTACTTC. Protein: CASSSGTKQYF.

V and J are TRBV5-4 and TRBJ1-5, with a tentative D call TRBD1 (6 bases). The CDR3 has 14 amino acids. Looked up from germline, CDR1 is SGHNT and CDR2 is YYREEE (reference sequence). V was trimmed by 2 bases and J by 1 base, leaving 7 bases between them. The CDR3: CASSLRGSNQPQHF. The CDR3 nucleotides read TGTGCCAGCAGCTTAAGGGGGAGCAATCAGCCCCAGCATTTT.

The chain has TRBV27 and TRBJ1-1, with D possibly matching TRBD1 (5 bases). CDR3 length equals 14 residues. Trimming left V 5 bases short and J 1 base short, with 11 bases between. Germline V gene lookup returns CDR1 MNHEY and CDR2 SMNVEV (reference sequence). CDR3 nucleotides: TGTGCCAGCAGTACGGTGGGGGGGAACACTGAAGCTTTCTTT. Protein sequence: CASSTVGGNTEAFF.

The V call is TRBV4-2, the J call TRBJ1-4; TRBD1 matches at 7 bases. The CDR3 runs 17 residues. With V trimmed by 1 base and J by 5 bases, 10 bases remained unmatched. CDR1 is LGHNA and CDR2 is YNFKEQ in the germline V gene. CDR3 in DNA: TGTGCCAGCAGCCAAGGGCTAAGGAGGGGGCGGAATGAAAAACTGTTTTTT. Amino acids: CASSQGLRRGRNEKLFF.

V gene TRBV7-3 combines with J gene TRBJ1-1; 12 nucleotides match TRBD1. V gave up 3 bases and J gave up 9 bases; unmatched junction bases: 2. The CDR3 is 13 residues long. The germline V gene has CDR1 SGHTA and CDR2 FQGTGA. Here the CDR3 DNA reads TGTGCCAGCAGCTTGGGACAGGGGGCGCAAGCTTTCTTT. This encodes CASSLGQGAQAFF.

The chain has TRBV2 and TRBJ2-1, with TRBD1 matching over 7 bases. J lost 3 bases, V lost 5 bases, and 4 bases had no gene match. In germline, CDR1 is SNHLY, CDR2 FYNNEI. The CDR3 covers 14 residues. The CDR3, as DNA: TGTGCCAGCAGTTTCCCAGGGGGCTACAATGAGCAGTTCTTC. It is translated as CASSFPGGYNEQFF.

With regard to this clone: In the same sample, other DNA sequences code for this CDR3. This chain uses TRBV6-5 with TRBJ1-5; D uncertain. Germline values: CDR1 MNHEY, CDR2 SVGAGI. V shed 5 bases and J shed 0 bases, with 5 bases lying between them. The CDR3 has 13 residues. The CDR3 nucleotides read TGTGCCAGCAGTCGGGGTAGCAATCAGCCCCAGCATTTT. Translated: CASSRGSNQPQHF.

This chain joins TRBV5-6 and TRBJ2-7, with 9 positions matching TRBD2. J was trimmed by 7 bases and V by 4 bases; bases with no gene match: 12. The V gene's germline CDR1 is SGHDT and CDR2 YYEEEE. The CDR3 spans 15 residues. CDR3 region: CASSNRVLAGVEQYF. The CDR3 DNA reads as TGTGCCAGCAGCAACCGTGTCTTAGCGGGGGTTGAGCAGTACTTC.

CDR3: CASSFSSGANVLTF. CDR3 DNA: TGTGCCAGCAGTTTCAGCTCTGGGGCCAACGTCCTGACTTTC. The chain carries TRBV27 and TRBJ2-6; D is ambiguous. The CDR3 consists of 14 residues. V was cut by 3 bases and J by 0 bases, with 3 bases left in between. Germline CDR1 MNHEY, CDR2 SMNVEV (reference sequence). Supplemented by reference TRBV27 and TRBJ2-6, the full variable domain reads EAQVTQNPRYLITVTGKKLTVTCSQNMNHEYMSWYRQDPGLGLRQIYYSMNVEVTDKGDVPEGYKVSRKEKRNFPLILESPSPNQTSLYFCASSFSSGANVLTFGAGSRLTVL.

The chain links TRBV9 to TRBJ2-3; 10 nucleotides agree with TRBD1. The ends lost 2 bases at V and 5 bases at J; junction bases unmatched: 5. Germline V gene data show CDR1 as SGDLS and CDR2 as YYNGEE. The CDR3 runs to 15 residues. The CDR3 is CASSVGTGVGDTQYF. CDR3 coding DNA: TGTGCCAGCAGCGTCGGGACAGGGGTGGGAGATACGCAGTATTTT.

The chain couples TRBV7-2 to TRBJ2-2; maybe TRBD1 (5 bases). Germline CDR1 is SGHTA and CDR2 is FQGNSA. V shed 1 base and J shed 5 bases, with 8 bases lying between them. CDR3 size: 14 residues. The CDR3 coding sequence is TGTGCCAGCAGCTTAGGCAGGGCAACCGGGGAGCTGTTTTTT. This translates into CASSLGRATGELFF.

The chain carries TRBV27 and TRBJ2-1; D unresolved. The germline gives CDR1 MNHEY, CDR2 SMNVEV (reference sequence). With 3 bases removed from V and 8 bases from J, the gap between germline ends came to 11 bases. The CDR3 has 13 residues. CDR3 nucleotides: TGTGCCAGCAGTTTTCTCCCAACTGATGAGCAGTTCTTC. Its protein is CASSFLPTDEQFF.

The rearrangement links TRBV3-1 (or the pseudogene TRBV3-2) to TRBJ2-2; D remains unclear. Germline V gene data show CDR1 as LGHDT and CDR2 as YNNKEL (reference sequence). This CDR3 contains 15 residues. Trimming removed 2 bases at V and 5 bases at J, with 12 bases between. CDR3 nucleotide sequence: TGTGCCAGCAGCCAACAGGTCGGCAAAACCGGGGAGCTGTTTTTT. Residues: CASSQQVGKTGELFF.

The rearrangement uses TRBV5-1 and TRBJ2-5; the D gene is possibly TRBD1 (5 bases). The CDR3 covers 15 residues. CDR1 SGHRS and CDR2 YFSETQ come from the germline V gene. Trimming left V 4 bases short and J 3 bases short, with 16 bases between. DNA of the CDR3: TGCGCCAGCAGCCTCAACCCAGGGTTCGAAGAGACCCAGTACTTC. It codes for CASSLNPGFEETQYF. Full variable domain (rest looked up from reference TRBV5-1 and TRBJ2-5): KAGVTQTPRYLIKTRGQQVTLSCSPISGHRSVSWYQQTPGQGLQFLFEYFSETQRNKGNFPGRFSGRQFSNSRSEMNVSTLELGDSALYLCASSLNPGFEETQYFGPGTRLLVL.

J is TRBJ2-7 and V is TRBV7-9; maybe TRBD1 (5 bases). The V end was cut by 6 bases, the J end by 3 bases, with 9 bases between. Per the germline V gene, CDR1 is SEHNR and CDR2 is FQNEAQ (reference sequence). CDR3 size: 12 residues. CDR3 nucleotide sequence: TGTGCCAGCAGGTACGACAGCTACGAGCAGTACTTC. Translated, it gives CASRYDSYEQYF.

Details on this clone: Germline and junction disagree at one end, which may indicate a read error. The J gene is TRBJ1-1, the V gene TRBV5-6, with D uncertain. Germline CDR1 SGHDT, CDR2 YYEEEE. This CDR3 has 13 residues. In nucleotides, the CDR3 is TGTGCCAGCAGCTTGATTCTGAACTCTGAAGCTTTCTTT. Its protein is CASSLILNSEAFF.

This clone was detected a few times. V is TRBV18 and J is TRBJ1-1; 11 bases align to TRBD1. Germline-derived CDR1 and CDR2 are KGHSH and LQKENI. Trimming cost V 5 bases and J 1 base; bases outside gene matches: 3. The CDR3 has 15 amino acids. CDR3 nucleotides: TGTGCCAGCTCAGTAGGACAGGGGGCGAACACTGAAGCTTTCTTT. It encodes CASSVGQGANTEAFF.

This chain connects TRBV5-1 to TRBJ2-1, with D unresolved. Germline assignment: CDR1 SGHRS and CDR2 YFSETQ. Trimming stripped 0 bases from V and 0 bases from J, with 7 bases between. The CDR3 runs to 15 residues. CDR3 DNA sequence: TGCGCCAGCAGCTTGGTTTCTGTCTCCTACAATGAGCAGTTCTTC. This sequence encodes CASSLVSVSYNEQFF.

A few counts support this clone. The chain joins TRBV5-1 to TRBJ2-7; D perhaps matches TRBD1 (6 bases). The CDR3 length is 13 residues. Germline loops: CDR1 SGHRS, CDR2 YFSETQ. V lost 2 bases and J 5 bases, leaving 11 bases between the germline ends. The CDR3 nucleotides are TGCGCCAGCAGCTTAACAGGGTCGAACGAGCAGTACTTC. This encodes CASSLTGSNEQYF.

The CDR3 loop reads CSGREGNGYTF. DNA of the CDR3: TGCAGCGGTCGGGAGGGGAATGGCTACACCTTC. The chain has TRBV20-1 and TRBJ1-2, with D maybe TRBD1 (5 bases). Per the germline V gene, CDR1 is DFQATT and CDR2 is SNEGSKA (reference sequence). This CDR3 has 11 residues.

The gene calls are TRBV5-1 and TRBJ2-5; the D gene is possibly TRBD2 (5 bases). CDR3 size: 13 residues. Trimming removed 0 bases at V and 5 bases at J, with 8 bases between. Germline V lookup: CDR1 SGHRS, CDR2 YFSETQ. CDR3 sequence (DNA): TGCGCCAGCAGCTTGGTCGGAGGTGAGACCCAGTACTTC. Its translation: CASSLVGGETQYF.

V and J are TRBV24-1 and TRBJ1-5, with 7 bases matching TRBD1. The junction had 4 bases not matched to a gene; V was cut back by 4 bases and J by 5 bases. The length of the CDR3 is 14 residues. Germline lookup yields CDR1 KGHDR and CDR2 SFDVKD. The CDR3 protein is CATSDSDRDQPQHF. In DNA form, the CDR3 reads TGTGCCACCAGTGACTCTGACAGGGATCAGCCCCAGCATTTT.

This chain uses TRBV3-1 (or the pseudogene TRBV3-2) with TRBJ2-2; 10 nucleotides line up with TRBD2. Germline loops: CDR1 LGHDT, CDR2 YNNKEL (reference sequence). This CDR3 region has 18 residues. V was clipped by 1 base and J by 4 bases; unmatched bases: 9. CDR3 region: CASSQVGLAGEFTGELFF. In DNA form, the CDR3 reads TGTGCCAGCAGCCAAGTTGGGCTAGCGGGGGAGTTCACCGGGGAGCTGTTTTTT.

This clone was seen a handful of times. V usage is TRBV5-1 and J usage is TRBJ2-3; TRBD1 aligns across 7 bases. Germline loops: CDR1 SGHRS, CDR2 YFSETQ. CDR3 length: 15 amino acids. The trim removed 7 bases at V and 3 bases at J, leaving 11 bases unmatched. The CDR3 protein is CASLTGTAITDTQYF. The CDR3 nucleotides are TGCGCCAGCCTCACCGGGACAGCGATAACAGATACGCAGTATTTT.

The chain couples TRBV3-1 (or the pseudogene TRBV3-2) to TRBJ1-3; D possibly corresponds to TRBD1 (5 bases). The germline V gene has CDR1 LGHDT and CDR2 YNNKEL (reference sequence). The V gene lost 1 base and the J gene lost 7 bases, with 8 bases spanning the gap. The CDR3 totals 13 residues. The CDR3 region is CASSQGGVNTIYF. The CDR3 DNA is TGTGCCAGCAGCCAAGGGGGGGTTAACACCATATATTTT.